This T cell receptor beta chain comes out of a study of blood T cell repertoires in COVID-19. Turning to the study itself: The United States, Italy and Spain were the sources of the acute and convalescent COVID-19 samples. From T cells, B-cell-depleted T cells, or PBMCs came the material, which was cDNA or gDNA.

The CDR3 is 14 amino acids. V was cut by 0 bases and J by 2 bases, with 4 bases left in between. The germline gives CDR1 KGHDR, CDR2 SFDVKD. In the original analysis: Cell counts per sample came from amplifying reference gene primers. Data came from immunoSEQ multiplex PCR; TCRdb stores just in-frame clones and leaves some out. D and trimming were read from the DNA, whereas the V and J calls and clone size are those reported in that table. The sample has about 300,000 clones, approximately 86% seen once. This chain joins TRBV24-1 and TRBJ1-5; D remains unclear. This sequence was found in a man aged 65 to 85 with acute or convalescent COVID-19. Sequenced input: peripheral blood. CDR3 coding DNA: TGTGCCACCAGTGATTTGCAGGGCAATCAGCCCCAGCATTTT. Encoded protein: CATSDLQGNQPQHF.